What follows is one TCR beta chain and its context. The antigen is undetermined. The data derive from a study of identical twins. Whole-study findings and limits: Models underestimated TCR alpha sharing (out-of-frame) in monozygotic twins. Diverse VJ usage suggested most zero-insertion clonotypes were not invariant T cells.

TCRdb redid the calling of the 5' RACE reads with MiXCR, one entry per CDR3 protein. Of 500,000 to 600,000 distinct CDR3 sequences detected, about 20% appear once; the ten largest clones hold 0.91%. The CDR3 loop spans 13 amino acids. Germline values: CDR1 SGHAT, CDR2 FQNNGV. The ends were cut back, 5 bases at V and 2 bases at J, with 10 bases in the middle. This same sample was also part of a study on T cells expressing NK-cell markers.

The J gene is TRBJ2-7, the V gene TRBV11-2; D uncertain. The sequence was obtained from a woman under 30 in good health. Input material: CD4+ T cells sorted from blood. The CDR3 is CASSPLFPYEQYF. In nucleotides, the CDR3 is TGTGCCAGCAGCCCCTTGTTTCCCTACGAGCAGTACTTC.